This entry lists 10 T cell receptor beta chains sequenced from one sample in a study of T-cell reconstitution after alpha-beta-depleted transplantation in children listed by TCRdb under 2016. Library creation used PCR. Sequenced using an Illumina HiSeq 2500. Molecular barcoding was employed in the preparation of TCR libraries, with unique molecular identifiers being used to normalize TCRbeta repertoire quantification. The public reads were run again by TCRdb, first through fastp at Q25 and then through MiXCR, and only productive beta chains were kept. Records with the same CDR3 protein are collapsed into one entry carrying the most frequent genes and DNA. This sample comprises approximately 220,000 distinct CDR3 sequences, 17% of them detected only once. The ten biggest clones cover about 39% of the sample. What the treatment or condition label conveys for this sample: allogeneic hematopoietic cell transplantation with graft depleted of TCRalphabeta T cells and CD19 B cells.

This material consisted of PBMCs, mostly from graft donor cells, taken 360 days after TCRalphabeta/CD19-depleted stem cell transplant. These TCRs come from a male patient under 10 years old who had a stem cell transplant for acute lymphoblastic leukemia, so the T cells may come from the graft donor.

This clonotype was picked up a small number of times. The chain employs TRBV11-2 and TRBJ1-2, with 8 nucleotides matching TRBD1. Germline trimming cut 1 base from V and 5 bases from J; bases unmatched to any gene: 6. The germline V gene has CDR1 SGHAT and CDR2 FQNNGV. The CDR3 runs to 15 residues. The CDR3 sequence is CASSLGPDRVYGYTF. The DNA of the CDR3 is TGTGCCAGCAGCTTAGGACCGGACAGGGTTTATGGCTACACCTTC.

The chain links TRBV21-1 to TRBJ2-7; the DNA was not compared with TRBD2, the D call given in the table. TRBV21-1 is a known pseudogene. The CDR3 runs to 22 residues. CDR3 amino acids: CASSKTLSSLAGAGTASYEQYF. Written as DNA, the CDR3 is TGTGCCAGCAGCAAGACCCTATCCTCACTAGCGGGAGCTGGGACGGCCTCCTACGAGCAGTACTTC.

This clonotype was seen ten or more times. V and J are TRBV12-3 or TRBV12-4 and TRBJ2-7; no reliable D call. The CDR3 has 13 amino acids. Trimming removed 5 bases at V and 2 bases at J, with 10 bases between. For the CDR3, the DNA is TGTGCCAGCAGTCTCGGGCAGCCCTACGAGCAGTACTTC. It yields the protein CASSLGQPYEQYF.

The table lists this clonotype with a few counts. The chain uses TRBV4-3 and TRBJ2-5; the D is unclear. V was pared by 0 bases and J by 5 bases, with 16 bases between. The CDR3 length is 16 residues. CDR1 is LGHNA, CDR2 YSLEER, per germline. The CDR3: CASSQDLRTLAETQYF. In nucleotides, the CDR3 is TGCGCCAGCAGCCAAGATCTTCGGACCCTGGCGGAGACCCAGTACTTC.

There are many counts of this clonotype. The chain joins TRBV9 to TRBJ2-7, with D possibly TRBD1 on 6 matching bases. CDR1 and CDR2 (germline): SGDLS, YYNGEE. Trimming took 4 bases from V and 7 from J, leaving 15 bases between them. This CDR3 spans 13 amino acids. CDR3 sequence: CASSFGMDREQYF. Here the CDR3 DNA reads TGTGCCAGCAGCTTCGGGATGGACAGAGAGCAGTACTTC.

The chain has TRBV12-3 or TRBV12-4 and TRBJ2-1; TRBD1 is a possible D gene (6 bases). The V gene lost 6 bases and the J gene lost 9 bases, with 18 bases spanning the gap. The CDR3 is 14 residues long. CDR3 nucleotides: TGTGCCAGCAGACCTACACCGGGACATACTGAGCAGTTCTTC. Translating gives CASRPTPGHTEQFF.

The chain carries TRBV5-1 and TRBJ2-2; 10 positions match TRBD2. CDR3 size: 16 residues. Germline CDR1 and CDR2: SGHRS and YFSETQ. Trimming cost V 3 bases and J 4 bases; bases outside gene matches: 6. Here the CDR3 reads CASSWGLAGATGELFF. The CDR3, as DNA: TGCGCCAGCAGCTGGGGGCTAGCGGGGGCCACCGGGGAGCTGTTTTTT.

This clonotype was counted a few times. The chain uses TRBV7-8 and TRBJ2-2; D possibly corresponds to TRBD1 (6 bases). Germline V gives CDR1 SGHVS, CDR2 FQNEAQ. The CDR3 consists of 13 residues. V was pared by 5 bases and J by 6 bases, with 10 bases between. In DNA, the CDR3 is TGTGCCAGCAGCCCACAGGGTGCCGGGGAGCTGTTTTTT. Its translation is CASSPQGAGELFF.

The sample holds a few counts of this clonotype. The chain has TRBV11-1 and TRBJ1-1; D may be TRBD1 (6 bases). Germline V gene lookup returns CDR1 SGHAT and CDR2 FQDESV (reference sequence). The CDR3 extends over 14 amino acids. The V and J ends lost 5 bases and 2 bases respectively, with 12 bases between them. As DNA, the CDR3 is TGTGCCAGCAGCCCGGAACAGGGTAACACTGAAGCTTTCTTT. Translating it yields CASSPEQGNTEAFF.

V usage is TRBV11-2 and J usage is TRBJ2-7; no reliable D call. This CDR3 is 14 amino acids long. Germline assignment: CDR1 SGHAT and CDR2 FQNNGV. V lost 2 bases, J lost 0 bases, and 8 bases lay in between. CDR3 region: CASSLQFSSYEQYF. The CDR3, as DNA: TGTGCCAGCAGCTTACAGTTCAGCTCCTACGAGCAGTACTTC.